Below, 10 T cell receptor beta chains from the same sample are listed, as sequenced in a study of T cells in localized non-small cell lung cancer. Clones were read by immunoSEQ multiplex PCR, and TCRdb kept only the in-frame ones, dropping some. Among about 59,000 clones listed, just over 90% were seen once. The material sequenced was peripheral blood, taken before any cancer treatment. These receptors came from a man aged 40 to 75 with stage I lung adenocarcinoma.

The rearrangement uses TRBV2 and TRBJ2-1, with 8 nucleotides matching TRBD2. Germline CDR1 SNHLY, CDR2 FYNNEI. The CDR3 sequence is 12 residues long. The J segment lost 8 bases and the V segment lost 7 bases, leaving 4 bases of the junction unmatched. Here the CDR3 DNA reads TGTGCCAGCACCGGGGGGGCCCATGAGCAGTTCTTC. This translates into CASTGGAHEQFF.

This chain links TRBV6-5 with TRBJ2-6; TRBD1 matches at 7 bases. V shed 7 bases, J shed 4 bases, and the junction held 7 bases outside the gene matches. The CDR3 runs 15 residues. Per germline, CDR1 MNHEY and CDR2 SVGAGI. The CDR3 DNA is TGTGCCAGCACCACAGGGGACCCCGGGGCCAACGTCCTGACTTTC. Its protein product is CASTTGDPGANVLTF.

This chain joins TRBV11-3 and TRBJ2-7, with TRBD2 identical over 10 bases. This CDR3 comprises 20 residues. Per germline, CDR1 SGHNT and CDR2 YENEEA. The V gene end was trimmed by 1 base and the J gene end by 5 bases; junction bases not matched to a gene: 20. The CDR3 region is CASSLGRASGSPLGQDEQYF. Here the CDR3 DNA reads TGTGCCAGCAGCTTAGGAAGGGCTAGCGGGAGCCCCCTGGGTCAGGACGAGCAGTACTTC. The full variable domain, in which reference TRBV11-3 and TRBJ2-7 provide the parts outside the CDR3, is EAGVVQSPRYKIIEKKQPVAFWCNPISGHNTLYWYLQNLGQGPELLIRYENEEAVDDSQLPKDRFSAERLKGVDSTLKIQPAELGDSAVYLCASSLGRASGSPLGQDEQYFGPGTRLTVT.

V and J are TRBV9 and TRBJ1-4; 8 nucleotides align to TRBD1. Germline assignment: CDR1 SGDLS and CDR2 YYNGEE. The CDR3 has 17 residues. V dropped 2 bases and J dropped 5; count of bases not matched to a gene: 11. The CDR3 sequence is CASSVAGGMLANEKLFF. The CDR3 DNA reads TGTGCCAGCAGCGTGGCAGGGGGCATGTTGGCGAATGAAAAACTGTTTTTT.

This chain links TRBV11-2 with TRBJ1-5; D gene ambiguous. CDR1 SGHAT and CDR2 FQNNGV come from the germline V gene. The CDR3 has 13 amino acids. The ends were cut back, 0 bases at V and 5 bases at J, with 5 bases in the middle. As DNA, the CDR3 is TGTGCCAGCAGCTTAGATGCCGATCAGCCCCAGCATTTT. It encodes CASSLDADQPQHF.

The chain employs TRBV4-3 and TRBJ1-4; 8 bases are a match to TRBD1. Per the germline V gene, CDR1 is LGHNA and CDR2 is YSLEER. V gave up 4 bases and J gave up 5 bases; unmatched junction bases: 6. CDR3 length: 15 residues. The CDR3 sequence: CASSPTTGENEKLFF. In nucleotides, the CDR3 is TGCGCCAGCAGCCCGACGACAGGGGAAAATGAAAAACTGTTTTTT.

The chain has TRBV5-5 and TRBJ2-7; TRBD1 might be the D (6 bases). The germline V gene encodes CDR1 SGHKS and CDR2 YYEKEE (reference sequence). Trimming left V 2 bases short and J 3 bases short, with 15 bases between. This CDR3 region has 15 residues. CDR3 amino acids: CASSFFPGRGYEQYF. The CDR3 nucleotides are TGTGCCAGCAGCTTTTTCCCTGGCAGGGGCTACGAGCAGTACTTC.

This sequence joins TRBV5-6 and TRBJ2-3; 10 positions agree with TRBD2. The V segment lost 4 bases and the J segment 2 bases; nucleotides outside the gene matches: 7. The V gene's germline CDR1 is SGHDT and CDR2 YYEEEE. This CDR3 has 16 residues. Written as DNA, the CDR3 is TGTGCCAGCAGCGACATAGCGGGAGGAAACACAGATACGCAGTATTTT. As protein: CASSDIAGGNTDTQYF.

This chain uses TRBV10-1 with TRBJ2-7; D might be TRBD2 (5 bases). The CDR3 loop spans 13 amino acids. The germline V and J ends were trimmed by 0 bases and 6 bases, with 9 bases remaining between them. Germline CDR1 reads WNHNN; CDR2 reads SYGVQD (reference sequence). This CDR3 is CASSESRASEQYF. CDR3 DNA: TGCGCCAGCAGTGAGTCGAGGGCCAGCGAGCAGTACTTC.

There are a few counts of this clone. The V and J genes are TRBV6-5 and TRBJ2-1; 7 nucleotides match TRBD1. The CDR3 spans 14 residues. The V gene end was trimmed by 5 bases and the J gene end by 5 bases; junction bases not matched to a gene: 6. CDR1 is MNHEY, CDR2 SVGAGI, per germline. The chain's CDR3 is CASSVRTGNNEQFF. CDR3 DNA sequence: TGTGCCAGCAGTGTCCGGACAGGCAACAATGAGCAGTTCTTC.